The source of this TCR beta chain is a study of blood T cell repertoires in COVID-19. For the study at large: Donors in the United States, Italy and Spain gave samples during acute or convalescent COVID-19.

The Seattle patients joined while their infection was active and were tracked longitudinally afterward. From germline, CDR1 is MNHEY and CDR2 SVGAGI. V lost 0 bases to trimming and J lost 0 bases, with 10 bases between them. CDR3 size: 16 residues. The authors' processing: Reference gene primer amplification gave estimated nucleated cell counts. Some clones are missing from TCRdb's copy, which holds only in-frame ones; the method was immunoSEQ multiplex PCR. The V and J calls and clone size come from that table; D and trimming were worked out from the DNA. The sample records 540,000 or so clones, about 88% being singletons.

The clonotype was recovered from a woman aged 50 to 65 with COVID-19, enrolled during active disease. The V gene is TRBV6-5, the J gene TRBJ2-3; no clear D gene. Sequencing was carried out using peripheral blood. DNA of the CDR3: TGTGCCAGCAGTTACTCGACCCAGGCTAGCACAGATACGCAGTATTTT. Encoded protein: CASSYSTQASTDTQYF.